This passage covers 9 T cell receptor beta chains from one sample sequenced in a study of T cell responses to AZD1222 COVID-19 vaccine. Generated by immunoSEQ multiplex PCR, the TCRdb table keeps only in-frame clones and is missing some. The profile shows some 120,000 clones, 70% to 90% of them singletons. The sequencing here drew on peripheral blood, taken on day 0 of AZD1222 vaccination. These receptors originate from an adult in good health.

The chain recombines TRBV7-2 with TRBJ1-1; 9 nucleotides line up with TRBD1. Germline loops: CDR1 SGHTA, CDR2 FQGNSA. The CDR3 consists of 14 residues. Trimming removed 1 base from V and 7 bases from J; junction bases left unmatched: 4. The CDR3 is CASSLDGTGIEAFF. The CDR3 nucleotides read TGTGCCAGCAGCTTAGATGGGACAGGGATTGAAGCTTTCTTT.

The rearrangement links TRBV11-3 to TRBJ2-7; 9 bases match TRBD1. This CDR3 has 14 amino acids. Trimming cost V 1 base and J 7 bases; bases outside gene matches: 5. Per germline, CDR1 SGHNT and CDR2 YENEEA. The DNA of the CDR3 is TGTGCCAGCAGCTTAGGACAGGGGGGTCGTGAGCAGTACTTC. It is translated as CASSLGQGGREQYF.

This chain connects TRBV3-1 (or the pseudogene TRBV3-2) to TRBJ1-2; D unclear. The CDR3 is made up of 13 amino acids. The V end lost 0 bases, the J end lost 6 bases, and 8 bases lay between the germline ends. Germline values: CDR1 LGHDT, CDR2 YNNKEL (reference sequence). CDR3 DNA: TGTGCCAGCAGCCAAGATCTGGGAGATGGCTACACCTTC. As protein: CASSQDLGDGYTF.

This clone was counted once. The chain carries TRBV6-6 and TRBJ1-2; 9 nucleotides align to TRBD1. The CDR3 extends over 14 amino acids. Unmatched junction bases numbered 6, after V lost 6 bases and J lost 4 bases. Germline loops: CDR1 MNHNY, CDR2 SVGAGI (reference sequence). This CDR3 reads CASRQGQGPYGYTF. CDR3 DNA sequence: TGTGCCAGCAGACAGGGACAGGGCCCCTATGGCTACACCTTC.

The chain has TRBV2 and TRBJ1-1; D is uncertain. V was trimmed by 6 bases and J by 2 bases, leaving 22 bases between them. The CDR3 consists of 17 residues. CDR1 is SNHLY and CDR2 is FYNNEI in the germline V gene. The CDR3 DNA reads TGTGCCAGCAGGGCGGAAATTCTCCCCATTCCCAACACTGAAGCTTTCTTT. Translation: CASRAEILPIPNTEAFF.

The rearrangement links TRBV6-4 to TRBJ1-6; 8 positions agree with TRBD1. This CDR3 has 13 residues. V dropped 6 bases and J dropped 10; count of bases not matched to a gene: 5. Germline V gene lookup returns CDR1 MRHNA and CDR2 SNTAGT. The CDR3 sequence is CASRDREYSPLHF. CDR3 bases: TGTGCCAGCAGGGACAGGGAATACTCACCCCTCCACTTT.

Only a few counts were recorded for this clone. The rearrangement joins TRBV19 to TRBJ1-2, with TRBD1 matching 9 bases. The junction had 18 bases not matched to a gene; V was cut back by 5 bases and J by 8 bases. CDR3 length: 17 residues. In germline, CDR1 is LNHDA, CDR2 SQIVND (reference sequence). This CDR3 reads CASSRGTPGQGWIGYTF. As DNA, the CDR3 is TGTGCCAGTAGTCGGGGGACTCCGGGACAGGGATGGATCGGCTACACCTTC.

This rearrangement joins TRBV6-6 to TRBJ2-7; 10 bases map to TRBD2. Germline assignment: CDR1 MNHNY and CDR2 SVGAGI (reference sequence). The CDR3 length is 19 residues. Trimming took 5 bases from V and 0 from J; bases not matched to a gene: 16. As DNA, the CDR3 is TGTGCCAGCAGTCCGATGTTAGCGGGGGGTCTCTCGAGCTCCTACGAGCAGTACTTC. Translation: CASSPMLAGGLSSSYEQYF.

The chain has TRBV2 and TRBJ1-1; no firm D call. CDR3 length equals 12 residues. CDR1 is SNHLY, CDR2 FYNNEI, per germline. V lost 7 bases and J lost 6, with 12 bases in between. The DNA of the CDR3 is TGTGCCAGCACCGAAGGGATCCCTGAAGCTTTCTTT. Translating gives CASTEGIPEAFF.